This T cell receptor (beta chain) appears in the sequencing data of a study of CD8+ T cells in alopecia areata (dated by TCRdb to the late 2010s). Notes on the research overall: Treated patients were enrolled in an open-label pilot trial of oral tofacitinib, 5 to 10 mg twice daily, for moderate-to-severe alopecia areata. Tofacitinib was administered for 6 to 18 months, and 6 months of follow-up off drug were then conducted to assess delayed response and recurrence. To study T cell clonal expansion in alopecia areata, the researchers applied high-throughput TCRbeta sequencing to both the C3H/HeJ mouse model and human patients. Human TCRbeta sequencing covered scalp tissue and sorted CD4+ and CD8+ peripheral blood T cells from patchy and totalis/universalis alopecia areata patients and healthy controls. Biopsies were taken from tofacitinib-treated patients at baseline and at 4 and 24 weeks of treatment, and a later scalp biopsy was taken in several of the tofacitinib-treated patients. Scalp clonality was compared among normal scalp (n=4), patchy alopecia areata scalp (n=8), and alopecia totalis/universalis scalp (n=8). RNA came from the PAXgene miRNA kit for fixed scalp, the miRNeasy kit for PBMCs, and the RNeasy kit for mouse skin. Amplification of TCRbeta CDR3 regions was done by immunoSEQ multiplex PCR using 35 Vbeta forward primers and 13 Jbeta reverse primers.

Sample time point, as interpreted from the label and publication: baseline before oral tofacitinib. Lesional scalp punch biopsies and peripheral blood were collected from alopecia areata patients. PBMCs were separated by density centrifugation and stained for CD3, CD4 and CD8, after which CD4+ and CD8+ T cells were sorted on a FACSAria. As to this clone: The antigen it binds to is not known. The sample holds no much larger clone one base away, and base qualities are not on file.

The investigation overall reported the following: Compared with normal scalp, lesional scalp, particularly in alopecia totalis/universalis, had higher clonality and more expanded CD8+ clones, which suggests antigenic drive. Compared with mice, TCR sequences shared between patients were less clear, possibly partly because of HLA diversity across the patient population. Unlike mouse skin, where gammadelta T cells dominate, normal human skin contains resident alphabeta T cells that get sequenced too, which complicates analysis of the scalp TCR repertoire.

The CDR3 sequence holds 14 residues, the cysteine and phenylalanine included. CDR3 DNA is the only sequence kept; it has 42 bases, read in frame from the first base. V sheds 6 bases and J sheds 4 bases, leaving 16 bases between their ends. CDR1 SGHRS and CDR2 YFSETQ are derived from the germline V gene. The receptor library was made with the immunoSEQ multiplex PCR assay. To provide template for TCR sequencing, every sample had RNA extracted and reverse transcribed into cDNA. SuperScript III was used for first-strand cDNA synthesis, primed with a 2:1 mix of oligo-dT and random hexamers. A synthetic immune receptor repertoire was used to assess amplification bias, and residual bias was removed computationally. Under the source paper's analysis protocol: Raw reads were preprocessed to remove errors, and CDR3 was defined by IMGT conventions from the conserved cysteine to phenylalanine. Clonality was computed by normalizing Shannon entropy by log2 of the number of productive unique TCRs and subtracting the result from 1. Whether each scalp clone was CD4 or CD8 was inferred by checking scalp TCRbeta sequences against the CD4 and CD8 repertoires from sorted blood. Not all clones reach the TCRdb copy of this immuneACCESS table, which keeps in-frame sequences only. Checked studies attribute under half of the gap to unresolved V genes and leave the rest unexplained. V and J calls and clone size are given by that table; D and trimming were obtained from the DNA. The sample contains fewer than 80,000 clones, 60% of them found a single time. The ten largest make up around a sixth of the sample.

The starting material was CD8+ T cells sorted from blood, obtained at week 0. The receptor chain draws on TRBV5-1 and TRBJ1-1; TRBD1 could be the D gene, as 6 bases match. This sequence originates from a human donor with alopecia areata. The DNA is as follows: TGCGCCAGCAAACGGGGGCAGGGCGGCACTGAAGCTTTCTTT. This translates into CASKRGQGGTEAFF. With the portions outside the CDR3 filled from the reference TRBV5-1 and TRBJ1-1 genes, the complete variable region becomes KAGVTQTPRYLIKTRGQQVTLSCSPISGHRSVSWYQQTPGQGLQFLFEYFSETQRNKGNFPGRFSGRQFSNSRSEMNVSTLELGDSALYLCASKRGQGGTEAFFGQGTRLTVV.